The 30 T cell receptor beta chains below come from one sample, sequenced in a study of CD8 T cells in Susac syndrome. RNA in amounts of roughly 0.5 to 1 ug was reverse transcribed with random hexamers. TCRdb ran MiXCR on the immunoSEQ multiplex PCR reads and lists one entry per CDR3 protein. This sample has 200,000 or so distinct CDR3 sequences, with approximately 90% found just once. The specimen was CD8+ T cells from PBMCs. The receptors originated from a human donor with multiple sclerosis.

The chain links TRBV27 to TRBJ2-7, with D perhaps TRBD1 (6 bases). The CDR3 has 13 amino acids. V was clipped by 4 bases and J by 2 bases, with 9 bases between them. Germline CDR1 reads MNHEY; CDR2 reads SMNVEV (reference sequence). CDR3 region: CASSYRDTYEQYF. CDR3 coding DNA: TGTGCCAGCAGTTACAGGGACACCTACGAGCAGTACTTC.

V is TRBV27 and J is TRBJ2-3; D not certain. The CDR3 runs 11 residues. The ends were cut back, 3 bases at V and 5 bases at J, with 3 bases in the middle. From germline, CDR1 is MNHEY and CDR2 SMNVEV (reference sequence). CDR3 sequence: CASSFGDTQYF. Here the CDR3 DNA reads TGTGCCAGCAGTTTTGGAGATACGCAGTATTTT.

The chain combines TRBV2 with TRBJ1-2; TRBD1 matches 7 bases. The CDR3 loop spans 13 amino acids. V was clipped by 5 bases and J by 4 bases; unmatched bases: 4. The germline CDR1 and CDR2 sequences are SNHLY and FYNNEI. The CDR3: CASSQGGGYGYTF. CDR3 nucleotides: TGTGCCAGCAGTCAAGGGGGCGGCTATGGCTACACCTTC.

Here the CDR3 DNA reads TGCGCCAGCAGACTAGACGTGGAGAACACCTACAATGAGCAGTTCTTC. This encodes CASRLDVENTYNEQFF. The J gene is TRBJ2-1, the V gene TRBV4-1; D possibly corresponds to TRBD2 (5 bases). CDR3 length: 16 amino acids. From germline, CDR1 is MGHRA and CDR2 YSYEKL. The V end was cut by 6 bases, the J end by 2 bases, with 17 bases between.

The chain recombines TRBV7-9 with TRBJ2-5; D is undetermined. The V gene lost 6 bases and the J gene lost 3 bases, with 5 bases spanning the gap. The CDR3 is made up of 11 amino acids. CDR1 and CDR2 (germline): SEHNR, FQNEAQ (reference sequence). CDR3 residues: CASSSEETQYF. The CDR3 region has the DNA TGTGCCAGCAGTTCCGAAGAGACCCAGTACTTC.

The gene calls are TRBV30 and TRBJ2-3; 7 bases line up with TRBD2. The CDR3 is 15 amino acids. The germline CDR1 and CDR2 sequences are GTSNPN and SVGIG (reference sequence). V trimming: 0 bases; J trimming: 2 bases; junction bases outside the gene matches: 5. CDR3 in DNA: TGTGCCTGGAGTGTTTGGCGGGAGTACACAGATACGCAGTATTTT. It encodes CAWSVWREYTDTQYF. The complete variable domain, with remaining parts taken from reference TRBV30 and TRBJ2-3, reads SQTIHQWPATLVQPVGSPLSLECTVEGTSNPNLYWYRQAAGRGLQLLFYSVGIGQISSEVPQNLSASRPQDRQFILSSKKLLLSDSGFYLCAWSVWREYTDTQYFGPGTRLTVL.

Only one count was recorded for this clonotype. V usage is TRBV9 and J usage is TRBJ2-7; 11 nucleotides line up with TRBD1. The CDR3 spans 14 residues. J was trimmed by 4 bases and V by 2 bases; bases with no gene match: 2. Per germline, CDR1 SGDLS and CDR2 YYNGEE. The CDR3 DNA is TGTGCCAGCAGCGTGGGGGACAGGGGGTACGAGCAGTACTTC. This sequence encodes CASSVGDRGYEQYF.

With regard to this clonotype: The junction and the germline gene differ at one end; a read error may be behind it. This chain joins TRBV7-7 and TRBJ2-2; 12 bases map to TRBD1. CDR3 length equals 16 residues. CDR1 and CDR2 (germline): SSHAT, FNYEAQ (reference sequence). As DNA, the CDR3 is TGTGCTAGCAGCCTTGGGACAGGGGGCAATTCCGGGGAGCTGTTTTTT. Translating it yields CASSLGTGGNSGELFF.

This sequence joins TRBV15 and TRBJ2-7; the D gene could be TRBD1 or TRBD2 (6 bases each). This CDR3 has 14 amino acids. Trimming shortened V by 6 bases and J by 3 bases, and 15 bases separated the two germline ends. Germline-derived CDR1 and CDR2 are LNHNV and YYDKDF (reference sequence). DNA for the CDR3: TGTGCCACCAGTATAGCACAGGGACTCTACGAGCAGTACTTC. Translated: CATSIAQGLYEQYF.

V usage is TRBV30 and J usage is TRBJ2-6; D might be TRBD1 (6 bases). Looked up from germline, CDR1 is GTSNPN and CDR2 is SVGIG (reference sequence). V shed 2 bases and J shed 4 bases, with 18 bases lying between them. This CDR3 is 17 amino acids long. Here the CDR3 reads CAWSTPFTGTGANVLTF. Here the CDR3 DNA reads TGTGCCTGGAGTACGCCCTTTACAGGGACCGGGGCCAACGTCCTGACTTTC.

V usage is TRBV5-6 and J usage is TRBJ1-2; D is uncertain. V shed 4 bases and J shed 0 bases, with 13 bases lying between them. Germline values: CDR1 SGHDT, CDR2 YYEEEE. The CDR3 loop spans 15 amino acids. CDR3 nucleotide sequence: TGTGCCAGCAGCGCCGGGTTGGGAACTAACTATGGCTACACCTTC. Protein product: CASSAGLGTNYGYTF.

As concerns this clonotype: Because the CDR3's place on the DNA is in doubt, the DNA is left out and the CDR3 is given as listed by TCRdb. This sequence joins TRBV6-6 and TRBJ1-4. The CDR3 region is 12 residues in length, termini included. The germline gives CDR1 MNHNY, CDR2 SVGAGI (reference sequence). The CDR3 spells CASSPSRENCFF.

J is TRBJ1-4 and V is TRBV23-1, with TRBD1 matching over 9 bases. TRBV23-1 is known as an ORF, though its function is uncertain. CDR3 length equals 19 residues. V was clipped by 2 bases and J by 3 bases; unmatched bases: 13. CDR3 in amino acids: CASSQPLGDRASSNEKLFF. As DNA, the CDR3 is TGCGCCAGCAGTCAACCCTTGGGGGACAGGGCAAGTTCTAATGAAAAACTGTTTTTT.

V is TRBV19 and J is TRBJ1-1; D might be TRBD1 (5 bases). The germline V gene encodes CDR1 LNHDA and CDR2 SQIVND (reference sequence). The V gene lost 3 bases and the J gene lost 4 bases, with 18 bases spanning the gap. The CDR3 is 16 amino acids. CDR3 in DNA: TGTGCCAGTAGTATGTTTCGGGGAGGGAGGGGCACTGAAGCTTTCTTT. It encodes CASSMFRGGRGTEAFF.

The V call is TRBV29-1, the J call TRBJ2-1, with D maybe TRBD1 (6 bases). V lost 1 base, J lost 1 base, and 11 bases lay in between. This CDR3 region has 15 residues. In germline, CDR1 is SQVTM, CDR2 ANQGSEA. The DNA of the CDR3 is TGCAGCGTTGAAGGATACAGGGCATCCTACAATGAGCAGTTCTTC. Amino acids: CSVEGYRASYNEQFF.

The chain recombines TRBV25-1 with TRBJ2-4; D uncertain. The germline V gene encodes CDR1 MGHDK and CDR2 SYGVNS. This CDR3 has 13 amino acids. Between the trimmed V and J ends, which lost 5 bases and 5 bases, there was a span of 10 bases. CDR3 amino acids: CASSSMVENIQYF. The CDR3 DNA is TGTGCCAGCAGTTCGATGGTCGAAAACATTCAGTACTTC. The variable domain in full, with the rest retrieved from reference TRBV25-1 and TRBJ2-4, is EADIYQTPRYLVIGTGKKITLECSQTMGHDKMYWYQQDPGMELHLIHYSYGVNSTEKGDLSSESTVSRIRTEHFPLTLESARPSHTSQYLCASSSMVENIQYFGAGTRLSVL.

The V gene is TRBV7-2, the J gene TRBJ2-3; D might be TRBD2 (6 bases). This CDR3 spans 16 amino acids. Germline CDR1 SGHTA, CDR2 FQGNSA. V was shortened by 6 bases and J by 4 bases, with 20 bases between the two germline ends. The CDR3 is CASSHNRRLGADTQYF. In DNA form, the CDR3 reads TGTGCCAGCAGTCACAACAGGAGACTAGGGGCAGATACGCAGTATTTT. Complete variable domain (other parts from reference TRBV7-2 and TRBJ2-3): GAGVSQSPSNKVTEKGKDVELRCDPISGHTALYWYRQSLGQGLEFLIYFQGNSAPDKSGLPSDRFSAERTGGSVSTLTIQRTQQEDSAVYLCASSHNRRLGADTQYFGPGTRLTVL.

CDR3 sequence reads: CASSQAPLGGGMDGYTF. CDR3 in DNA: TGCGCCAGCAGCCAAGCCCCCCTCGGGGGCGGAATGGATGGCTACACCTTC. V and J are TRBV4-1 and TRBJ1-2; D is perhaps TRBD1 (6 bases). Deletions cut 1 base from V and 6 bases from J, with 21 bases between. CDR3 length: 17 residues. Germline loops: CDR1 MGHRA, CDR2 YSYEKL.

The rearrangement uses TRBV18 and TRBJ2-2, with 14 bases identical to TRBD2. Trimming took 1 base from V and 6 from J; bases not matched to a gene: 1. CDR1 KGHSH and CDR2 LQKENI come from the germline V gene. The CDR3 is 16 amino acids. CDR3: CASSPRGLAGAGELFF. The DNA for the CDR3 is TGTGCCAGCTCACCACGGGGACTAGCGGGAGCCGGGGAGCTGTTTTTT.

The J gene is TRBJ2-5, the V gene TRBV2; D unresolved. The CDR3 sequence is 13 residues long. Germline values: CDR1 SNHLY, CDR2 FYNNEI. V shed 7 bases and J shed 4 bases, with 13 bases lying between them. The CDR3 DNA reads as TGTGCCAGCACCCCGCCCGCCGGAGAGACCCAGTACTTC. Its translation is CASTPPAGETQYF.

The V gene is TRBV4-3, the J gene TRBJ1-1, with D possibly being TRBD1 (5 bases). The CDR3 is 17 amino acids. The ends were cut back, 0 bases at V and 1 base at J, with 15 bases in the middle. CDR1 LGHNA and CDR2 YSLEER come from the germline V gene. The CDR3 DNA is TGCGCCAGCAGCCAAGACAGTAGCGGGGCCGCGAACACTGAAGCTTTCTTT. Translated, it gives CASSQDSSGAANTEAFF.

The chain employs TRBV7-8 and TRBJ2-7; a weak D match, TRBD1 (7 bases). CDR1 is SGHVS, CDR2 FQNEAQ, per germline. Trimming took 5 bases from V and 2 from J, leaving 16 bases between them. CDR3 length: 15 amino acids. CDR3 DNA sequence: TGTGCCAGCAGCATACTCAGGGGGGATCCCTACGAGCAGTACTTC. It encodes CASSILRGDPYEQYF.

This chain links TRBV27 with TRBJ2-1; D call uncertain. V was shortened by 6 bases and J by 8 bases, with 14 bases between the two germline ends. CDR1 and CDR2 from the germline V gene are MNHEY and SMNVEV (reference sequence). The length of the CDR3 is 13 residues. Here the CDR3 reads CASSQIGWDEQFF. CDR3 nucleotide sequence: TGTGCCAGCAGCCAAATAGGATGGGATGAGCAGTTCTTC.

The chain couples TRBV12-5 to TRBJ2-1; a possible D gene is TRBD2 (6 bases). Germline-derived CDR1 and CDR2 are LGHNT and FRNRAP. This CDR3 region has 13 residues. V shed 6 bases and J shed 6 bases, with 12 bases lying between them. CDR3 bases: TGTGCTAGTGGGATGACTAGTATCAATGAGCAGTTCTTC. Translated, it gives CASGMTSINEQFF.

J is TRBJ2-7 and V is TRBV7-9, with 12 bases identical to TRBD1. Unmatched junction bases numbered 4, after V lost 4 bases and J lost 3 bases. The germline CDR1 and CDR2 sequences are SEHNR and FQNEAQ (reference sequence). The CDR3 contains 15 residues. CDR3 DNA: TGTGCCAGCAGCTCGGGGACAGGGGGCGACTACGAGCAGTACTTC. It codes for CASSSGTGGDYEQYF.

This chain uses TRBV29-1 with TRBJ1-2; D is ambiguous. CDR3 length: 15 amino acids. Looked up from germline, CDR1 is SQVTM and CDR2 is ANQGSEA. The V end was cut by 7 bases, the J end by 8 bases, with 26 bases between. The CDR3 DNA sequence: TGCAGCGCTCACGGGTTCCTGAGCCGGGAGGCAGGCTACACCTTC. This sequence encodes CSAHGFLSREAGYTF.

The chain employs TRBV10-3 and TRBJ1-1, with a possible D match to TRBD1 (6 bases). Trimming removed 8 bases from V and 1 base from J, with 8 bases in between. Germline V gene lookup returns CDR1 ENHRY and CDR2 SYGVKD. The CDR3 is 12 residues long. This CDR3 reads CAIGQKNTEAFF. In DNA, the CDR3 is TGTGCCATCGGACAGAAGAACACTGAAGCTTTCTTT.

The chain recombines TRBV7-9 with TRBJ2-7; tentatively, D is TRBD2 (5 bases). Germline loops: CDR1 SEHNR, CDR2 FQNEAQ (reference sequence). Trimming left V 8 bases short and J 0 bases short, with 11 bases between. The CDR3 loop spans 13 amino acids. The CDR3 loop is CASQPGSSYEQYF. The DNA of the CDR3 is TGTGCCAGCCAACCTGGGAGCTCCTACGAGCAGTACTTC.

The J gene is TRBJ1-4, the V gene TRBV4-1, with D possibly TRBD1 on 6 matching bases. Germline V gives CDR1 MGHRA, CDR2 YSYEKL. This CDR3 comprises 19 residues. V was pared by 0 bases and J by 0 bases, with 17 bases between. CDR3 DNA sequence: TGCGCCAGCAGCCAAGAGCGGCTCTGGGAGGGGGCAACTAATGAAAAACTGTTTTTT. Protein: CASSQERLWEGATNEKLFF.

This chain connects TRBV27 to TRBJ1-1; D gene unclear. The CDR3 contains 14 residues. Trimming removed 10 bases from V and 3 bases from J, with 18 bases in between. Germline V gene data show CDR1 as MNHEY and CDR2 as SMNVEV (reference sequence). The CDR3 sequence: CATSRIYRDTEAFF. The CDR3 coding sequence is TGTGCCACCAGCCGAATTTATAGGGACACTGAAGCTTTCTTT.